Shown below are 31 T cell receptor beta chains from a single sample sequenced in a study of shared clonotypes between healthy human individuals. Data came from immunoSEQ multiplex PCR; TCRdb stores just in-frame clones and leaves some out. The sample shows a few million clones, 90% to 95% of them seen only once. Sequenced: naive CD4+ T cells from PBMCs. Subset: CD45RA+ positively selected. The receptor source for this set is a man younger than 30 in good health. Some clones in this sample may be carry-over from other donors' samples.

The sample holds one count of this clone. V usage is TRBV10-1 and J usage is TRBJ1-1; 9 nucleotides line up with TRBD1. The length of the CDR3 is 19 residues. The junction had 14 bases not matched to a gene; V was cut back by 3 bases and J by 0 bases. Germline loops: CDR1 WNHNN, CDR2 SYGVQD (reference sequence). The CDR3 DNA follows: TGCGCCAGCAGTGACCGCGAGGGACAGGGTCCGATCATGAACACTGAAGCTTTCTTT. This translates into CASSDREGQGPIMNTEAFF.

The V and J genes are TRBV9 and TRBJ2-1; D is perhaps TRBD1 (6 bases). The V end lost 0 bases, the J end lost 3 bases, and 7 bases lay between the germline ends. The CDR3 consists of 14 residues. Germline lookup yields CDR1 SGDLS and CDR2 YYNGEE. CDR3: CASSVAGHYNEQFF. CDR3 in DNA: TGTGCCAGCAGCGTAGCGGGACACTACAATGAGCAGTTCTTC.

The chain uses TRBV30 and TRBJ2-5; 7 bases fit TRBD1. The J call may be mistaken, given a closer DNA end match to TRBJ2-7. The CDR3 contains 17 residues. Looked up from germline, CDR1 is GTSNPN and CDR2 is SVGIG (reference sequence). Here the CDR3 reads CAWSAMGQRTPPYEQYF. In nucleotides, the CDR3 is TGTGCCTGGAGTGCAATGGGACAGAGAACCCCTCCCTACGAGCAGTACTTC.

CDR3 amino acids: CASSPTISYNEQFF. CDR3 sequence (DNA): TGTGCCAGCAGCCCGACTATCTCCTACAATGAGCAGTTCTTC. The V and J genes are TRBV6-1 and TRBJ2-1, with D perhaps matching TRBD2 (5 bases). The germline V gene has CDR1 MNHNS and CDR2 SASEGT. V shed 6 bases and J shed 0 bases, with 9 bases lying between them. The CDR3 loop spans 14 amino acids.

This clone was detected only once. The rearrangement links TRBV10-3 to TRBJ2-5; D gene ambiguous. This CDR3 has 16 residues. The germline V and J ends were trimmed by 0 bases and 2 bases, with 13 bases remaining between them. Germline CDR1 and CDR2: ENHRY and SYGVKD. The CDR3 DNA follows: TGTGCCATCAGTGAGTCAGGTCTGCCTCAACAAGAGACCCAGTACTTC. This encodes CAISESGLPQQETQYF.

This clone was counted once. This sample also contains other DNA sequences that code for the same CDR3. The chain uses TRBV29-1 and TRBJ2-3; no clear D gene. CDR1 is SQVTM, CDR2 ANQGSEA, per germline. The V gene lost 0 bases and the J gene lost 3 bases, with 4 bases spanning the gap. CDR3 size: 12 residues. The CDR3 nucleotides are TGCAGCGTTGAAGAAGGGACAGATACGCAGTATTTT. Its translation: CSVEEGTDTQYF.

The V gene is TRBV4-1, the J gene TRBJ2-7; 7 bases align to TRBD1. Germline CDR1 reads MGHRA; CDR2 reads YSYEKL. The length of the CDR3 is 14 residues. Unmatched junction bases numbered 3, after V lost 1 base and J lost 3 bases. Written as DNA, the CDR3 is TGCGCCAGCAGCCAAGCGGCAGGGGGCTACGAGCAGTACTTC. It encodes CASSQAAGGYEQYF.

Comments on this clone: This sample also contains other DNA sequences that code for the same CDR3. The V call is TRBV9, the J call TRBJ2-7, with 9 bases lining up with TRBD1. The CDR3 has 14 amino acids. Trimming removed 0 bases from V and 4 bases from J; junction bases left unmatched: 2. Looked up from germline, CDR1 is SGDLS and CDR2 is YYNGEE. CDR3 coding DNA: TGTGCCAGCAGCGTAGAGACAGGGGGGTACGAGCAGTACTTC. It yields the protein CASSVETGGYEQYF.

Worth noting for this clone: Other DNA variants within this sample encode the same CDR3. V is TRBV18 and J is TRBJ2-5; either TRBD1 or TRBD2 may supply D (5 bases each). Trimming left V 2 bases short and J 5 bases short, with 9 bases between. Germline CDR1 and CDR2: KGHSH and LQKENI. This CDR3 region has 13 residues. CDR3 in amino acids: CASSPGGRETQYF. CDR3 nucleotides: TGTGCCAGCTCACCAGGGGGACGGGAGACCCAGTACTTC.

This chain uses TRBV2 with TRBJ1-1, with D unresolved. V was shortened by 6 bases and J by 4 bases, with 15 bases between the two germline ends. The CDR3 spans 14 residues. Germline CDR1 reads SNHLY; CDR2 reads FYNNEI. The CDR3 region is CASRAVGFGTEAFF. The DNA of the CDR3 is TGTGCCAGCAGGGCCGTTGGGTTTGGCACTGAAGCTTTCTTT.

This clone has more than one count but fewer than ten. The V gene is TRBV28, the J gene TRBJ1-4, with D perhaps TRBD1 (6 bases). CDR1 MDHEN and CDR2 SYDVKM come from the germline V gene. This CDR3 spans 14 amino acids. The V end lost 7 bases, the J end lost 6 bases, and 15 bases lay between the germline ends. Here the CDR3 DNA reads TGTGCCAGCACCTTAGGGGGTACGGATGAAAAACTGTTTTTT. Translated, it gives CASTLGGTDEKLFF.

This clone turned up a few times. The DNA of the CDR3 is TGTGCCAGCAGCCAAGAGGGCAGAGCTAACTATGGCTACACCTTC. As protein: CASSQEGRANYGYTF. The V and J genes are TRBV4-2 and TRBJ1-2; D is ambiguous. Germline V gene data show CDR1 as LGHNA and CDR2 as YNFKEQ. V was cut by 0 bases and J by 0 bases, with 8 bases left in between. The CDR3 runs to 15 residues.

The chain is built from TRBV6-1 and TRBJ1-5; D is unresolved. The germline V gene encodes CDR1 MNHNS and CDR2 SASEGT. The CDR3 is 18 amino acids. V was shortened by 1 base and J by 0 bases, with 16 bases between the two germline ends. The CDR3 DNA follows: TGTGCCAGCAGTGAAGACCCGGTCAGTTCGACTAGCAATCAGCCCCAGCATTTT. Translating it yields CASSEDPVSSTSNQPQHF.

This clone was observed a single time. The chain is built from TRBV10-3 and TRBJ1-3; maybe TRBD1 (6 bases). There are 14 residues in the CDR3. Germline V gives CDR1 ENHRY, CDR2 SYGVKD. V gave up 0 bases and J gave up 5 bases, with 8 bases separating them. For the CDR3, the DNA is TGTGCCATCAGTGAGTCCGGACAGCGAAACACCATATATTTT. It is translated as CAISESGQRNTIYF.

About this clone: Other nucleotide sequences in the sample specify the same CDR3. The chain uses TRBV18 and TRBJ2-2; 8 bases align to TRBD1. This CDR3 contains 15 residues. J lost 4 bases, V lost 4 bases, and 5 bases had no gene match. Germline CDR1 KGHSH, CDR2 LQKENI. The CDR3 bases are TGTGCCAGCTCACTCGGACAGGGCGGCACCGGGGAGCTGTTTTTT. Its protein product is CASSLGQGGTGELFF.

V and J are TRBV27 and TRBJ1-2, with a weak D call TRBD1 (6 bases). The CDR3 runs 15 residues. CDR1 is MNHEY, CDR2 SMNVEV, per germline (reference sequence). V dropped 4 bases and J dropped 4 bases, with 16 bases sitting between them. The CDR3 reads CASSSSRGAIYGYTF. The CDR3 nucleotides are TGTGCCAGCAGTTCGTCCCGGGGGGCTATCTATGGCTACACCTTC.

J is TRBJ1-5 and V is TRBV9; weak D call: TRBD1 (6 bases). This CDR3 comprises 16 residues. Trimming stripped 0 bases from V and 5 bases from J, with 15 bases between. Germline V lookup: CDR1 SGDLS, CDR2 YYNGEE. This CDR3 is CASSVGQGGYDQPQHF. DNA for the CDR3: TGTGCCAGCAGCGTAGGGCAAGGGGGGTACGATCAGCCCCAGCATTTT.

As for this clone: At the DNA level, this CDR3 is encoded by other sequences in the same sample as well. The genes are TRBV27 and TRBJ1-1; possible D gene TRBD1, 6 bases. The V end was cut by 2 bases, the J end by 2 bases, with 9 bases between. CDR1 and CDR2 (germline): MNHEY, SMNVEV (reference sequence). CDR3 length: 14 residues. The CDR3 nucleotides are TGTGCCAGCAGTTTACTTGGGACAAACACTGAAGCTTTCTTT. Residues: CASSLLGTNTEAFF.

This clone was observed once. V gene TRBV6-5 combines with J gene TRBJ2-7; 15 nucleotides line up with TRBD2. Looked up from germline, CDR1 is MNHEY and CDR2 is SVGAGI. The junction had 4 bases not matched to a gene; V was cut back by 6 bases and J by 4 bases. The CDR3 loop spans 15 amino acids. CDR3 in amino acids: CASRGLAGGRYEQYF. The CDR3 DNA reads as TGTGCCAGCAGGGGACTAGCGGGAGGTCGGTACGAGCAGTACTTC.

The rearrangement joins TRBV7-3 to TRBJ2-6, with 10 bases fitting TRBD1. Germline V gives CDR1 SGHTA, CDR2 FQGTGA. The CDR3 length is 17 residues. The V segment lost 4 bases and the J segment 0 bases; nucleotides outside the gene matches: 3. CDR3 sequence: CASSSGQGSSGANVLTF. The CDR3 DNA is TGTGCCAGCAGCTCGGGACAGGGGAGCTCTGGGGCCAACGTCCTGACTTTC. Full variable domain (remainder filled in from reference TRBV7-3 and TRBJ2-6): GAGVSQTPSNKVTEKGKYVELRCDPISGHTALYWYRQSLGQGPEFLIYFQGTGAADDSGLPNDRFFAVRPEGSVSTLKIQRTERGDSAVYLCASSSGQGSSGANVLTFGAGSRLTVL.

Here the CDR3 DNA reads TGTGCCAGCAGCTTATTCACCACCGGGACAGATACGCAGTATTTT. Protein product: CASSLFTTGTDTQYF. The chain joins TRBV7-9 to TRBJ2-3; D not resolved. Germline loops: CDR1 SEHNR, CDR2 FQNEAQ (reference sequence). The V end lost 2 bases, the J end lost 3 bases, and 12 bases lay between the germline ends. This CDR3 is built from 15 residues. The full variable domain, completed using reference TRBV7-9 and TRBJ2-3, is DTGVSQNPRHKITKRGQNVTFRCDPISEHNRLYWYRQTLGQGPEFLTYFQNEAQLEKSRLLSDRFSAERPKGSFSTLEIQRTEQGDSAMYLCASSLFTTGTDTQYFGPGTRLTVL.

The V call is TRBV11-2, the J call TRBJ2-5, with 15 bases aligning to TRBD2. Germline loops: CDR1 SGHAT, CDR2 FQNNGV. After removal of 5 bases from V and 5 bases from J, the junction contained 9 bases not matched to a gene. The CDR3 consists of 17 residues. The CDR3 loop reads CASSHGLAGGFRETQYF. Here the CDR3 DNA reads TGTGCCAGCAGCCATGGACTAGCGGGAGGGTTTCGGGAGACCCAGTACTTC. The variable domain in full, with the rest retrieved from reference TRBV11-2 and TRBJ2-5, is EAGVAQSPRYKIIEKRQSVAFWCNPISGHATLYWYQQILGQGPKLLIQFQNNGVVDDSQLPKDRFSAERLKGVDSTLKIQPAKLEDSAVYLCASSHGLAGGFRETQYFGPGTRLLVL.

In nucleotides, the CDR3 is TGTGCCAGCAGACAACTAGCAGGGGATACGCAGTATTTT. Its translation: CASRQLAGDTQYF. The chain has TRBV6-5 and TRBJ2-3, with D possibly being TRBD2 (6 bases). The V end was cut by 6 bases, the J end by 6 bases, with 13 bases between. This CDR3 contains 13 residues. Germline CDR1 and CDR2: MNHEY and SVGAGI.

The chain uses TRBV15 and TRBJ1-4; unclear D gene. V lost 0 bases and J lost 12, with 17 bases in between. CDR1 is LNHNV and CDR2 is YYDKDF in the germline V gene (reference sequence). This CDR3 has 15 residues. Here the CDR3 reads CATSRDVWRPGELFF. The CDR3 coding sequence is TGTGCCACCAGCAGAGATGTTTGGCGGCCTGGTGAACTGTTTTTT.

This chain connects TRBV11-3 to TRBJ2-5, with 9 bases matching TRBD1. The ends lost 6 bases at V and 3 bases at J; junction bases unmatched: 2. Germline V gives CDR1 SGHNT, CDR2 YENEEA. The CDR3 consists of 13 residues. For the CDR3, the DNA is TGTGCCAGCAGTTGGGACAGGGAAGAGACCCAGTACTTC. Protein: CASSWDREETQYF.

There are a few counts of this clone. The J gene is TRBJ1-2, the V gene TRBV28, with 7 bases matching TRBD1. The CDR3 is 12 amino acids. V gave up 10 bases and J gave up 4 bases; unmatched junction bases: 6. CDR1 and CDR2 from the germline V gene are MDHEN and SYDVKM. The CDR3 DNA sequence: TGTGCCACCGGGGACAGACTCTATGGCTACACCTTC. Its translation is CATGDRLYGYTF.

The chain is built from TRBV18 and TRBJ1-1; tentative D call: TRBD1 (6 bases). V was trimmed by 6 bases and J by 11 bases, leaving 19 bases between them. The CDR3 spans 13 residues. Germline-derived CDR1 and CDR2 are KGHSH and LQKENI. CDR3 in DNA: TGTGCCAGCTCTTACGAACAGGGAGCGGAGGCTTTCTTT. Its translation: CASSYEQGAEAFF. The full variable domain, rest sourced from reference TRBV18 and TRBJ1-1, is NAGVMQNPRHLVRRRGQEARLRCSPMKGHSHVYWYRQLPEEGLKFMVYLQKENIIDESGMPKERFSAEFPKEGPSILRIQQVVRGDSAAYFCASSYEQGAEAFFGQGTRLTVV.

V usage is TRBV6-5 and J usage is TRBJ2-3, with 9 bases identical to TRBD2. After removal of 2 bases from V and 5 bases from J, the junction contained 2 bases not matched to a gene. The germline CDR1 and CDR2 sequences are MNHEY and SVGAGI. The CDR3 has 14 residues. The chain's CDR3 is CASSYRLAVDTQYF. Written as DNA, the CDR3 is TGTGCCAGCAGTTACCGACTAGCGGTAGATACGCAGTATTTT.

The chain recombines TRBV27 with TRBJ2-1, with 12 bases fitting TRBD2. J was trimmed by 4 bases and V by 6 bases; bases with no gene match: 4. CDR1 MNHEY and CDR2 SMNVEV come from the germline V gene (reference sequence). The CDR3 consists of 15 residues. The CDR3, as DNA: TGTGCCAGCAGGGGACTAGCGGGCCCGTACAATGAGCAGTTCTTC. It specifies CASRGLAGPYNEQFF.

Note on this clone: A junction end diverges from the germline sequence, so it may reflect a read error. This rearrangement joins TRBV19 to TRBJ1-1, with 11 bases aligning to TRBD1. Germline CDR1 and CDR2: LNHDA and SQIVND (reference sequence). The CDR3 contains 14 residues. This CDR3 reads CASSLTGTGGPGWF. The CDR3 DNA reads as TGTGCCAGTAGTCTTACCGGGACAGGGGGTCCAGGATGGTTT.

The genes are TRBV27 and TRBJ2-3; the match to TRBD2 covers 8 bases. J was trimmed by 0 bases and V by 0 bases; bases with no gene match: 11. Germline V lookup: CDR1 MNHEY, CDR2 SMNVEV (reference sequence). The CDR3 totals 19 residues. CDR3 sequence: CASSLSNSPSGRSTDTQYF. DNA for the CDR3: TGTGCCAGCAGTTTATCGAACTCTCCTAGCGGGCGAAGCACAGATACGCAGTATTTT.